A single sample gave rise to the 8 T cell receptor beta chains below, sequenced in a study of blood T cell repertoires in COVID-19. Data came from immunoSEQ multiplex PCR; TCRdb stores just in-frame clones and leaves some out. The repertoire has a few hundred thousand clones, about 87% of them found once; the top ten carry about 6.2%. The sequenced material came from peripheral blood. The receptor source for this set is a man in his 60s who had recovered from COVID-19.

The V gene is TRBV14, the J gene TRBJ2-1, with no clear D. The CDR3 is 17 amino acids. The germline CDR1 and CDR2 sequences are SGHDN and FVKESK. The V end was cut by 0 bases, the J end by 9 bases, with 21 bases between. CDR3 protein: CASSQDPVSYPRVEQFF. In DNA form, the CDR3 reads TGTGCCAGCAGCCAAGATCCCGTCTCCTACCCCCGGGTTGAGCAGTTCTTC.

There are a few counts of this clone. DNA of the CDR3: TGTGCCAGCAGCTTTCTGACAGGCGGAGTCACTGAAGCTTTCTTT. This sequence encodes CASSFLTGGVTEAFF. The chain combines TRBV9 with TRBJ1-1; D may be TRBD1 (6 bases). This CDR3 has 15 amino acids. Deletions cut 4 bases from V and 4 bases from J, with 17 bases between. CDR1 and CDR2 (germline): SGDLS, YYNGEE. Together with reference TRBV9 and TRBJ1-1, the CDR3 gives the full variable domain: DSGVTQTPKHLITATGQRVTLRCSPRSGDLSVYWYQQSLDQGLQFLIQYYNGEERAKGNILERFSAQQFPDLHSELNLSSLELGDSALYFCASSFLTGGVTEAFFGQGTRLTVV.

The chain joins TRBV6-5 to TRBJ1-2; a weak D match, TRBD1 (6 bases). V lost 7 bases and J lost 0, with 15 bases in between. Germline-derived CDR1 and CDR2 are MNHEY and SVGAGI. CDR3 length: 15 residues. The CDR3 nucleotides are TGTGCCAGCACCCGGGGGGCTGGGTCTAACTATGGCTACACCTTC. Its translation: CASTRGAGSNYGYTF.

V gene TRBV5-6 combines with J gene TRBJ1-2; the D is unclear. V was cut by 8 bases and J by 5 bases, with 13 bases left in between. In germline, CDR1 is SGHDT, CDR2 YYEEEE. The CDR3 sequence is 12 residues long. The CDR3 loop reads CASSGGFYGYTF. CDR3 sequence (DNA): TGTGCCAGTAGTGGAGGTTTTTATGGCTACACCTTC.

The V and J genes are TRBV14 and TRBJ2-7, with a possible D match to TRBD2 (5 bases). Germline assignment: CDR1 SGHDN and CDR2 FVKESK. The ends were cut back, 6 bases at V and 7 bases at J, with 19 bases in the middle. This CDR3 is 14 amino acids long. CDR3 sequence: CASSQNSGTGEQYF. The CDR3 nucleotides read TGTGCCAGCAGTCAAAATTCCGGCACGGGGGAGCAGTACTTC.

The chain carries TRBV5-1 and TRBJ2-1, with a weak D call TRBD2 (6 bases). Germline CDR1 SGHRS, CDR2 YFSETQ. The CDR3 length is 16 residues. The V end was cut by 0 bases, the J end by 0 bases, with 10 bases between. CDR3 in DNA: TGCGCCAGCAGCTTGGCGGCGGGGCCCTCCTACAATGAGCAGTTCTTC. It encodes CASSLAAGPSYNEQFF.

The J gene is TRBJ1-1, the V gene TRBV2, with 8 bases aligning to TRBD1. The CDR3 is 14 residues long. The junction had 8 bases not matched to a gene; V was cut back by 4 bases and J by 7 bases. Germline V gene lookup returns CDR1 SNHLY and CDR2 FYNNEI. The CDR3 DNA sequence: TGTGCCAGCAGTGCCACGGCAGGGGGCCTTGAAGCTTTCTTT. Encoded protein: CASSATAGGLEAFF.

V and J are TRBV6-1 and TRBJ1-2; D may be TRBD1 (6 bases). Germline V gene sequence: CDR1 MNHNS, CDR2 SASEGT. The CDR3 runs 17 residues. Trimming pared 4 bases from V and 0 bases from J, leaving 18 bases between. CDR3 in amino acids: CASSVPGGAASNYGYTF. The CDR3 DNA sequence: TGTGCCAGCAGTGTACCCGGGGGGGCGGCCTCTAACTATGGCTACACCTTC.